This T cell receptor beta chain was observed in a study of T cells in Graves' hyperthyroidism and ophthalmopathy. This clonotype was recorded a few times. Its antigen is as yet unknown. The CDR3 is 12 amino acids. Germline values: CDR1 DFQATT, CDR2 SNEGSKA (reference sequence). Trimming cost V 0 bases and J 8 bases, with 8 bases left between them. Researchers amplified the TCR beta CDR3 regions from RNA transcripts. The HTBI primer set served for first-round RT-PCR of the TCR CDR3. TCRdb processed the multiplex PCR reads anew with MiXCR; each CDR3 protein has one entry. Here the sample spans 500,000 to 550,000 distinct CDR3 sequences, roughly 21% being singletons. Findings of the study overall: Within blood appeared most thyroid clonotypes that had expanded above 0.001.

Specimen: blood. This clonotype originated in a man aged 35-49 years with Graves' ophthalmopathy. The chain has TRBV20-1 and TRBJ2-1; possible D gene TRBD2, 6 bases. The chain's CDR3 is CSARELADEQFF. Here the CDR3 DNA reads TGCAGTGCTAGAGAACTAGCCGATGAGCAGTTCTTC.